This entry lists 25 T cell receptor beta chains sequenced from one sample in a study of blood T cell repertoires in COVID-19. The assay was immunoSEQ multiplex PCR, and TCRdb's table has in-frame clones only and misses some. The sample carries 150,000 to 200,000 clones, more than 70% recorded once. The sequencing input was PBMCs or T cells enriched from blood (not recorded which). The receptors were gathered from a man between 60 and 75 years old who had recovered from COVID-19.

The chain employs TRBV2 and TRBJ2-7, with 14 bases lining up with TRBD2. V lost 5 bases, J lost 2 bases, and 8 bases stayed unmatched. Germline V gene lookup returns CDR1 SNHLY and CDR2 FYNNEI. This CDR3 is built from 17 residues. CDR3: CASSWTSGGPTTYEQYF. The CDR3 DNA sequence: TGTGCCAGCAGTTGGACTAGCGGGGGGCCCACTACCTACGAGCAGTACTTC.

The V and J genes are TRBV29-1 and TRBJ1-1; possible D gene TRBD1, 6 bases. The V end was cut by 8 bases, the J end by 3 bases, with 16 bases between. This CDR3 comprises 13 residues. CDR1 and CDR2 (germline): SQVTM, ANQGSEA. The DNA of the CDR3 is TGCAGCACCAACAGGGCCGGCGACACTGAAGCTTTCTTT. Amino acids: CSTNRAGDTEAFF.

The rearrangement links TRBV6-4 to TRBJ2-1; 11 nucleotides agree with TRBD1. The CDR3 contains 13 residues. Trimming removed 6 bases from V and 7 bases from J; junction bases left unmatched: 2. CDR1 is MRHNA, CDR2 SNTAGT, per germline. The CDR3 sequence: CASSRDRGNEQFF. The CDR3 DNA reads TGTGCCAGCAGCAGGGACAGGGGGAATGAGCAGTTCTTC.

A note on this clone: One end of the junction varies from germline; a read error may be responsible. This chain uses TRBV7-7 with TRBJ2-2; 8 bases agree with TRBD2. CDR1 SSHAT and CDR2 FNYEAQ come from the germline V gene (reference sequence). The CDR3 spans 18 residues. CDR3: CASSLVGLAYANTGELFF. CDR3 DNA sequence: TGTGCTAGCAGCTTAGTAGGACTAGCCTACGCGAACACCGGGGAGCTGTTTTTT.

This clone is a singleton in its sample. The J gene is TRBJ2-3, the V gene TRBV5-1; no reliable D call. CDR1 is SGHRS, CDR2 YFSETQ, per germline. V lost 4 bases and J 2 bases, leaving 5 bases between the germline ends. The CDR3 has 12 residues. The CDR3 nucleotides read TGCGCCAGCAGCGGCTTCACAGATACGCAGTATTTT. This translates into CASSGFTDTQYF.

This rearrangement joins TRBV18 to TRBJ2-7; 7 bases map to TRBD2. This CDR3 spans 14 amino acids. CDR1 is KGHSH, CDR2 LQKENI, per germline. V shed 3 bases, J shed 4 bases, and the junction held 6 bases outside the gene matches. The CDR3 DNA sequence: TGTGCCAGCTCACCTAGCGGGCGACAGTACGAGCAGTACTTC. Translated: CASSPSGRQYEQYF.

This clone has just one count. The chain has TRBV19 and TRBJ1-6, with unresolved D. V shed 4 bases and J shed 5 bases, with 12 bases lying between them. The CDR3 consists of 15 residues. Germline V gives CDR1 LNHDA, CDR2 SQIVND (reference sequence). Here the CDR3 DNA reads TGTGCCAGTAGTAGCGGAGGTCGGGATAATTCACCCCTCCACTTT. This translates into CASSSGGRDNSPLHF.

The rearrangement joins TRBV24-1 to TRBJ2-4; TRBD1 matches at 8 bases. This CDR3 comprises 16 residues. Germline lookup yields CDR1 KGHDR and CDR2 SFDVKD. V was pared by 2 bases and J by 3 bases, with 5 bases of the junction left unmatched. CDR3: CATSDSDRAGKNIQYF. The CDR3 DNA reads as TGTGCCACCAGTGATTCGGACAGGGCGGGCAAAAACATTCAGTACTTC.

This clone came up once. This chain uses TRBV10-3 with TRBJ2-5, with 10 bases matching TRBD1. V gave up 11 bases and J gave up 4 bases; unmatched junction bases: 4. The V gene's germline CDR1 is ENHRY and CDR2 SYGVKD. The CDR3 extends over 12 amino acids. For the CDR3, the DNA is TGTGCCGTCGGACAGGGGGTAGAGACCCAGTACTTC. Its translation is CAVGQGVETQYF.

This clone was recorded once. The chain joins TRBV9 to TRBJ1-1; tentatively, D is TRBD1 (6 bases). Germline V CDR1 and CDR2: SGDLS, YYNGEE. The CDR3 totals 15 residues. V was shortened by 0 bases and J by 2 bases, with 11 bases between the two germline ends. CDR3 in amino acids: CASSVDGTRNTEAFF. The CDR3 DNA reads as TGTGCCAGCAGCGTAGATGGGACACGAAACACTGAAGCTTTCTTT.

The rearrangement links TRBV29-1 to TRBJ2-3; no reliable D call. The CDR3 has 13 amino acids. V was clipped by 1 base and J by 2 bases, with 7 bases between them. Germline CDR1 reads SQVTM; CDR2 reads ANQGSEA. The CDR3 DNA reads TGCAGCGTTGAAGTCCAGGCCACAGATACGCAGTATTTT. It yields the protein CSVEVQATDTQYF.

This clone was counted between two and nine times. The chain has TRBV5-1 and TRBJ2-5; D is perhaps TRBD2 (5 bases). Trimming cost V 4 bases and J 4 bases, with 14 bases left between them. The CDR3 is 14 residues long. CDR1 SGHRS and CDR2 YFSETQ come from the germline V gene. The CDR3 DNA follows: TGCGCCAGCAGCCTTACTCCGGGGTCAGAGACCCAGTACTTC. Translating gives CASSLTPGSETQYF.

This clone was observed a few times. The chain carries TRBV18 and TRBJ1-1, with 9 bases fitting TRBD1. CDR3 length: 14 residues. CDR1 and CDR2 from the germline V gene are KGHSH and LQKENI. With 1 base clipped from V and 8 bases from J, the junction kept 5 bases outside the gene matches. The CDR3 DNA follows: TGTGCCAGCTCACCACAACAGGGGGCCTGGGAAGCTTTCTTT. Its translation is CASSPQQGAWEAFF.

Only a few counts were recorded for this clone. This chain links TRBV30 with TRBJ1-3; D not resolved. V lost 2 bases, J lost 0 bases, and 11 bases lay in between. Germline CDR1 GTSNPN, CDR2 SVGIG (reference sequence). The CDR3 totals 15 residues. CDR3 protein: CAWSIPGGSGNTIYF. CDR3 sequence (DNA): TGTGCCTGGAGTATCCCGGGAGGCTCTGGAAACACCATATATTTT.

V usage is TRBV24-1 and J usage is TRBJ2-2; weak D call: TRBD1 (5 bases). V shed 3 bases and J shed 6 bases, with 13 bases lying between them. Germline V gives CDR1 KGHDR, CDR2 SFDVKD. The CDR3 length is 15 residues. In DNA form, the CDR3 reads TGTGCCACCAGTGATGCCACAGGTTTCTCCGGGGAGCTGTTTTTT. Translation gives CATSDATGFSGELFF.

The chain couples TRBV23-1 to TRBJ1-5; unclear D gene. TRBV23-1 is classed as an ORF, of uncertain function. Trimming took 6 bases from V and 11 from J, leaving 29 bases between them. This CDR3 region has 17 residues. CDR3 loop: CASSLSGVEGDNHAQHF. The CDR3 nucleotides are TGCGCCAGCAGCCTGAGCGGGGTGGAAGGTGACAATCATGCCCAGCATTTT.

Here the CDR3 reads CASSPPGLRYNEQFF. DNA of the CDR3: TGTGCCAGCAGCCCTCCGGGACTAAGATACAATGAGCAGTTCTTC. The V gene is TRBV3-1 (or the pseudogene TRBV3-2), the J gene TRBJ2-1; 7 nucleotides line up with TRBD2. Trimming took 4 bases from V and 4 from J; bases not matched to a gene: 7. The CDR3 covers 15 residues. Germline V gene lookup returns CDR1 LGHDT and CDR2 YNNKEL (reference sequence).

The rearrangement links TRBV12-1 to TRBJ2-2; the table's D call of TRBD2 was not tested on the DNA. TRBV12-1 is reported as a pseudogene. The CDR3 has 17 residues. The CDR3 nucleotides are TGTGCCAGCAGCTTGTCTCATTCGAGTGCGGGCACCGGGGAGCTGTTTTTT. It encodes CASSLSHSSAGTGELFF.

The V call is TRBV11-2, the J call TRBJ1-2; D remains ambiguous. Germline loops: CDR1 SGHAT, CDR2 FQNNGV. Trimming stripped 2 bases from V and 1 base from J, with 11 bases between. The CDR3 totals 15 residues. The CDR3 reads CASSLSSIRNYGYTF. The CDR3 DNA reads TGTGCCAGCAGCTTAAGTAGCATACGTAACTATGGCTACACCTTC.

The chain couples TRBV18 to TRBJ2-7, with unresolved D. Trimming removed 2 bases from V and 4 bases from J, with 6 bases in between. The germline V gene encodes CDR1 KGHSH and CDR2 LQKENI. The CDR3 is 12 amino acids. The DNA of the CDR3 is TGTGCCAGCTCACCAAAACAGTACGAGCAGTACTTC. Translation: CASSPKQYEQYF.

The chain joins TRBV6-5 to TRBJ2-4, with D tentatively TRBD1 (7 bases). CDR1 and CDR2 from the germline V gene are MNHEY and SVGAGI. The CDR3 is 15 residues long. Between the trimmed V and J ends, which lost 5 bases and 1 base, there was a span of 12 bases. This CDR3 reads CASSRTGGAKNIQYF. CDR3 bases: TGTGCCAGCAGTCGGACAGGAGGGGCCAAAAACATTCAGTACTTC.

This chain links TRBV6-2 or TRBV6-3 with TRBJ2-7, with D perhaps TRBD1 (6 bases). The CDR3 has 13 residues. Per the germline V gene, CDR1 is MNHEY and CDR2 is SVGEGT. V was clipped by 0 bases and J by 3 bases, with 6 bases between them. The CDR3, as DNA: TGTGCCAGCAGTTACTCGACAGGCTACGAGCAGTACTTC. It encodes CASSYSTGYEQYF.

This clone was seen only a few times. The rearrangement links TRBV7-6 to TRBJ1-5; 8 bases match TRBD1. V shed 1 base and J 6 bases; nucleotides not matched to a gene: 5. The CDR3 loop spans 15 amino acids. Per germline, CDR1 SGHVS and CDR2 FNYEAQ. CDR3 residues: CASSLGQGAAQPQHF. The CDR3 DNA sequence: TGTGCCAGCAGCTTAGGGCAGGGGGCGGCTCAGCCCCAGCATTTT.

V usage is TRBV19 and J usage is TRBJ1-4, with 7 nucleotides matching TRBD1. Germline trimming cut 6 bases from V and 4 bases from J; bases unmatched to any gene: 5. This CDR3 is built from 14 residues. CDR1 is LNHDA, CDR2 SQIVND, per germline (reference sequence). In nucleotides, the CDR3 is TGTGCCAGTAGCGGGACAGTCAATAATGAAAAACTGTTTTTT. Protein product: CASSGTVNNEKLFF.

This rearrangement joins TRBV11-2 to TRBJ2-3; no clear D gene. The V gene lost 3 bases and the J gene lost 0 bases, with 7 bases spanning the gap. The CDR3 is made up of 14 amino acids. Germline V lookup: CDR1 SGHAT, CDR2 FQNNGV. Written as DNA, the CDR3 is TGTGCCAGCAGCTTCAGTCTTAGCACAGATACGCAGTATTTT. Protein product: CASSFSLSTDTQYF.